This TCR beta chain was identified during a study of T cell changes during pregnancy in multiple sclerosis. Repertoires were generated with immunoSEQ multiplex PCR, while TCRdb's copy carries only in-frame clones and drops some. The data contain 69,000 or so clones, around 94% of them singletons. V lost 6 bases to trimming and J lost 4 bases, with 10 bases between them. The length of the CDR3 is 11 residues. Germline assignment: CDR1 SQVTM and CDR2 ANQGSEA. The chain uses TRBV29-1 and TRBJ2-7, with a possible D match to TRBD1 (6 bases). The sequence came from a female donor in good health, enrolled as a control in a pregnancy study. The sequencing here drew on peripheral blood, taken in the third trimester of pregnancy. The CDR3 bases are TGCAGCGTACAGGGCCCATACGAGCAGTACTTC. Amino acid sequence: CSVQGPYEQYF.